Presented here are 14 T cell receptor beta chains from one specimen sequenced in a study of T-cell reconstitution after alpha-beta-depleted transplantation in children. During its preparation, the TCRbeta library received unique molecular identifiers. TCRdb analysed the PCR reads with MiXCR anew, one entry per CDR3 protein. The sample lists approximately 230,000 distinct CDR3 sequences, 20% to 30% seen once, with around 4.8% in the top ten. Specimen: PBMCs, mostly from graft donor cells, collected 360 days after TCRalphabeta/CD19-depleted stem cell transplant. Receptors were obtained from a female patient aged 2-15 years who had a stem cell transplant for congenital amegakaryocytic thrombocytopenia, so the T cells may come from the graft donor.

This clonotype is medium-sized. V and J are TRBV5-1 and TRBJ2-1; D gene unclear. Germline V gene sequence: CDR1 SGHRS, CDR2 YFSETQ. The CDR3 contains 16 residues. Between the trimmed V and J ends, which lost 4 bases and 0 bases, there was a span of 14 bases. CDR3 protein: CASSGGPTYSYNEQFF. CDR3 in DNA: TGCGCCAGCAGCGGCGGTCCTACGTACTCCTACAATGAGCAGTTCTTC.

The CDR3 spells CASSSRDGGYTF. The CDR3 DNA sequence: TGTGCCAGCAGTTCCAGGGACGGTGGCTACACCTTC. The chain carries TRBV6-5 and TRBJ1-2, with D maybe TRBD1 (5 bases). CDR3 length: 12 residues. Germline CDR1 and CDR2: MNHEY and SVGAGI. Trimming stripped 4 bases from V and 7 bases from J, with 10 bases between.

This clonotype occurred once. This may be a read error: a much more frequent sequence differs by one nucleotide. This sequence joins TRBV10-3 and TRBJ1-5, with D uncertain. The CDR3 contains 13 residues. Trimming removed 6 bases from V and 3 bases from J, with 9 bases in between. CDR1 and CDR2 from the germline V gene are ENHRY and SYGVKD. CDR3 protein: CAISGGTNQPQHF. CDR3 sequence (DNA): TGTGCCATCAGCGGAGGTACCAATCAGCCCCAGCATTTT.

This clonotype showed up just a few times. The chain employs TRBV12-3 or TRBV12-4 and TRBJ1-2, with D maybe TRBD1 (6 bases). The CDR3 totals 15 residues. V lost 3 bases and J lost 7, with 18 bases in between. CDR3 in amino acids: CASSFAGAEIVGYTF. The CDR3 nucleotides read TGTGCCAGCAGTTTTGCGGGGGCAGAAATAGTTGGCTACACCTTC.

This clonotype was observed a handful of times. The chain links TRBV20-1 to TRBJ2-7; D remains ambiguous. Trimming removed 0 bases from V and 0 bases from J, with 6 bases in between. Germline V lookup: CDR1 DFQATT, CDR2 SNEGSKA (reference sequence). The CDR3 runs 13 residues. In DNA form, the CDR3 reads TGCAGTGCTAGAGAATTAGTCTCCTACGAGCAGTACTTC. Protein product: CSARELVSYEQYF.

The chain has TRBV3-1 and TRBJ1-4; D not resolved. The CDR3 contains 14 residues. V dropped 4 bases and J dropped 3 bases, with 9 bases sitting between them. CDR1 and CDR2 (germline): LGHDT, YNNKEL (reference sequence). The CDR3 is CASSLQAANEKLFF. In DNA, the CDR3 is TGTGCCAGCAGCCTCCAGGCGGCTAATGAAAAACTGTTTTTT.

A few counts support this clonotype. The chain couples TRBV12-3 or TRBV12-4 to TRBJ2-5; D call uncertain. The CDR3 is 13 amino acids. V lost 3 bases and J lost 3, with 8 bases in between. The CDR3 DNA is TGTGCCAGCAGTTTTGTAAATAAAGAGACCCAGTACTTC. It codes for CASSFVNKETQYF.

The sample holds a few counts of this clonotype. This sequence joins TRBV23-1 and TRBJ1-2; D uncertain. TRBV23-1 is an ORF, with its function uncertain. Trimming took off 8 bases at V and 8 bases at J, with 18 bases between the two ends. The CDR3 has 13 residues. In DNA form, the CDR3 reads TGCGCCAGCCCTTTTACTGCCAGTCCGGGCTACACCTTC. Its protein is CASPFTASPGYTF.

The J gene is TRBJ1-1, the V gene TRBV7-2; D gene uncertain. The CDR3 runs to 12 residues. Looked up from germline, CDR1 is SGHTA and CDR2 is FQGNSA. The ends were cut back, 5 bases at V and 6 bases at J, with 10 bases in the middle. In DNA, the CDR3 is TGTGCCAGCAGCGCAAGGCTGTCTGAAGCTTTCTTT. It encodes CASSARLSEAFF. The full variable domain, with the rest looked up from reference TRBV7-2 and TRBJ1-1, is GAGVSQSPSNKVTEKGKDVELRCDPISGHTALYWYRQSLGQGLEFLIYFQGNSAPDKSGLPSDRFSAERTGGSVSTLTIQRTQQEDSAVYLCASSARLSEAFFGQGTRLTVV.

The rearrangement uses TRBV12-3 or TRBV12-4 and TRBJ2-7; D is unresolved. V was pared by 3 bases and J by 0 bases, with 6 bases between. The CDR3 is 13 residues long. CDR3 sequence: CASSFPSSYEQYF. The DNA of the CDR3 is TGTGCCAGCAGTTTCCCTAGCTCCTACGAGCAGTACTTC.

This clonotype was found many times. V is TRBV6-1 and J is TRBJ2-1, with 7 bases that match TRBD2. The CDR3 contains 15 residues. V dropped 2 bases and J dropped 4; count of bases not matched to a gene: 5. Germline CDR1 and CDR2: MNHNS and SASEGT. CDR3 sequence (DNA): TGTGCCAGCAGTGAACTAGCGGCTCCTTACAATGAGCAGTTCTTC. Residues: CASSELAAPYNEQFF.

The chain carries TRBV12-3 or TRBV12-4 and TRBJ1-6, with D possibly being TRBD1 (6 bases). The V end was cut by 5 bases, the J end by 8 bases, with 7 bases between. The CDR3 loop spans 12 amino acids. The CDR3 DNA sequence: TGTGCCAGCAGTCGACAGGATTCACCCCTCCACTTT. This gives the protein CASSRQDSPLHF.

This clonotype was detected many times. J is TRBJ2-1 and V is TRBV24-1; unclear D gene. The germline V gene has CDR1 KGHDR and CDR2 SFDVKD. The V gene lost 3 bases and the J gene lost 4 bases, with 6 bases spanning the gap. The CDR3 extends over 13 amino acids. The CDR3 loop is CATSDRSYNEQFF. CDR3 nucleotide sequence: TGTGCCACCAGTGATAGAAGTTACAATGAGCAGTTCTTC.

The chain recombines TRBV28 with TRBJ1-5; TRBD1 matches 9 bases. The CDR3 consists of 14 residues. With 5 bases clipped from V and 6 bases from J, the junction kept 5 bases outside the gene matches. Germline lookup yields CDR1 MDHEN and CDR2 SYDVKM. Here the CDR3 reads CASSGNRGLQPQHF. The CDR3 DNA follows: TGTGCCAGCAGTGGGAACAGGGGGCTTCAGCCCCAGCATTTT.